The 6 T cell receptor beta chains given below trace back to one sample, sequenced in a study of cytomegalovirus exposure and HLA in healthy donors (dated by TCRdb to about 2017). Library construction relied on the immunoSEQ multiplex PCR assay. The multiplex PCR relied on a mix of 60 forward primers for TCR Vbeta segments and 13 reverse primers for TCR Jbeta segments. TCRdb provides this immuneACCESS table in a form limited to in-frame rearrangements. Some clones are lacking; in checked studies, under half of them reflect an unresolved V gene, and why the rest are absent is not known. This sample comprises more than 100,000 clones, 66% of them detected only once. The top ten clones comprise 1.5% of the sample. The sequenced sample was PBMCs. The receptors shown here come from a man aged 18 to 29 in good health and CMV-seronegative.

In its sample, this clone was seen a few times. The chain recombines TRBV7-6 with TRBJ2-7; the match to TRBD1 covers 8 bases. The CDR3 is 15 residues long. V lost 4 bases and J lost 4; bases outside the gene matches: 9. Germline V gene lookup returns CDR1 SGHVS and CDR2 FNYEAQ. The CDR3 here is CASSSYRDRSYEQYF. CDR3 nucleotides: TGTGCCAGCAGCTCCTACCGGGACAGGTCATACGAGCAGTACTTC. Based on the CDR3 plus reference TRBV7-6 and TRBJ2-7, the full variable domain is GAGVSQSPRYKVTKRGQDVALRCDPISGHVSLYWYRQALGQGPEFLTYFNYEAQQDKSGLPNDRFSAERPEGSISTLTIQRTEQRDSAMYRCASSSYRDRSYEQYFGPGTRLTVT.

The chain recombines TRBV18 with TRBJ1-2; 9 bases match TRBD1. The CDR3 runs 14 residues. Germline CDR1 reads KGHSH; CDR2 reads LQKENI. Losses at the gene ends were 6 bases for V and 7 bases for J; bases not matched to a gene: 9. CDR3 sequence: CASSQGQGHGGYTF. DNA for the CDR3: TGTGCCAGCTCCCAGGGACAGGGACACGGTGGCTACACCTTC.

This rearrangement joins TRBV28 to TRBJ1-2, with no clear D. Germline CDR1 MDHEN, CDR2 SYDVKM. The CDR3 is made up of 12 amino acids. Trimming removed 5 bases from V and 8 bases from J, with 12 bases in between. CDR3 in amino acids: CASSPPGLGYTF. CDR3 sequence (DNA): TGTGCCAGCAGTCCTCCGGGGTTGGGCTACACCTTC.

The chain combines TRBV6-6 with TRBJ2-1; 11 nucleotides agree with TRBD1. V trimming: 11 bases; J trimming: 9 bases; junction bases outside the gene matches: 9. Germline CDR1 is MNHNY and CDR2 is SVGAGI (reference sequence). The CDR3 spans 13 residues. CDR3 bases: TGTGCCGGGGGACAGGGGGAGGCAGGTGAGCAGTTCTTC. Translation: CAGGQGEAGEQFF.

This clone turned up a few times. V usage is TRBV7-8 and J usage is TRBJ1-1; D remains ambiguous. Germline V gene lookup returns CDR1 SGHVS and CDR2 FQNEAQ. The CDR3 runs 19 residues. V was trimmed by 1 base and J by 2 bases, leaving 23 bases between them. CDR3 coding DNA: TGTGCCAGCAGCTTAGTGTTAATAAGGTCAGACACCCTTAACACTGAAGCTTTCTTT. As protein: CASSLVLIRSDTLNTEAFF.

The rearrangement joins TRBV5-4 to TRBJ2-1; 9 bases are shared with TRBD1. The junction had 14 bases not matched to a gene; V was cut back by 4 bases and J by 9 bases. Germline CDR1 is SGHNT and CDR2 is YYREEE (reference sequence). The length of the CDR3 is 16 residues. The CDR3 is CASSGYRDRDRGEQFF. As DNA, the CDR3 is TGTGCCAGCAGCGGCTACCGGGACAGGGACCGGGGTGAGCAGTTCTTC.